These 29 T cell receptor beta chains originate from one sample sequenced in a study of T cell repertoires and HLA-DP antigens. Only in-frame clones appear in the TCRdb table, and some are missing; sequencing was by immunoSEQ multiplex PCR. This repertoire shows approximately 89,000 clones, approximately 86% found once; its top ten account for 1.7%. These receptors have no known antigen. Sequencing input: CD4+ T cells from PBMCs. These receptors came from a man aged 45-60 years in good health and CMV-seronegative.

V usage is TRBV7-2 and J usage is TRBJ2-2; D not resolved. Germline loops: CDR1 SGHTA, CDR2 FQGNSA. The CDR3 loop spans 14 amino acids. V shed 2 bases and J shed 0 bases, with 4 bases lying between them. This chain's CDR3 is CASSLSTNTGELFF. The CDR3 bases are TGTGCCAGCAGCTTATCAACGAACACCGGGGAGCTGTTTTTT. The full variable domain, completed using reference TRBV7-2 and TRBJ2-2, is GAGVSQSPSNKVTEKGKDVELRCDPISGHTALYWYRQSLGQGLEFLIYFQGNSAPDKSGLPSDRFSAERTGGSVSTLTIQRTQQEDSAVYLCASSLSTNTGELFFGEGSRLTVL.

CDR3 loop: CASSPGGSGNSPLHF. The CDR3 region has the DNA TGCGCCAGCAGCCCAGGGGGTTCGGGTAATTCACCCCTCCACTTT. The gene calls are TRBV4-1 and TRBJ1-6; TRBD1 aligns across 7 bases. The CDR3 loop spans 15 amino acids. The V gene's germline CDR1 is MGHRA and CDR2 YSYEKL. V shed 4 bases, J shed 6 bases, and the junction held 6 bases outside the gene matches.

This chain joins TRBV30 and TRBJ2-5, with unresolved D. The length of the CDR3 is 11 residues. V was shortened by 5 bases and J by 3 bases, with 7 bases between the two germline ends. Germline V gene data show CDR1 as GTSNPN and CDR2 as SVGIG (reference sequence). CDR3 DNA: TGTGCCTGGGGCTCTAAAGAGACCCAGTACTTC. It specifies CAWGSKETQYF.

This chain links TRBV4-2 with TRBJ1-2; 7 positions match TRBD1. CDR1 is LGHNA and CDR2 is YNFKEQ in the germline V gene. J lost 4 bases, V lost 3 bases, and 2 bases had no gene match. This CDR3 contains 13 residues. The CDR3 region is CASSHRGFYGYTF. CDR3 DNA: TGTGCCAGCAGCCACAGGGGGTTCTATGGCTACACCTTC.

J is TRBJ1-1 and V is TRBV28; D is possibly TRBD1 (5 bases). V shed 3 bases and J shed 4 bases, with 12 bases lying between them. Germline V CDR1 and CDR2: MDHEN, SYDVKM. The CDR3 is made up of 14 amino acids. The CDR3 here is CASSFGGLSTEAFF. The CDR3 coding sequence is TGTGCCAGCAGTTTCGGGGGGTTGAGCACTGAAGCTTTCTTT.

V is TRBV5-4 and J is TRBJ2-7; D is ambiguous. Germline CDR1 reads SGHNT; CDR2 reads YYREEE (reference sequence). V dropped 0 bases and J dropped 3 bases, with 10 bases sitting between them. The CDR3 contains 14 residues. CDR3 sequence reads: CASSLGAGLYEQYF. CDR3 nucleotides: TGTGCCAGCAGCTTGGGAGCAGGTCTCTACGAGCAGTACTTC.

V is TRBV11-2 and J is TRBJ1-5; D is possibly TRBD1 (5 bases). This CDR3 is 16 amino acids long. V was cut by 5 bases and J by 0 bases, with 14 bases left in between. CDR1 SGHAT and CDR2 FQNNGV come from the germline V gene. The CDR3 sequence is CASSGGWGNSNQPQHF. In nucleotides, the CDR3 is TGTGCCAGCAGCGGGGGTTGGGGAAATAGCAATCAGCCCCAGCATTTT.

This sequence joins TRBV7-2 and TRBJ2-3, with 8 nucleotides matching TRBD2. Looked up from germline, CDR1 is SGHTA and CDR2 is FQGNSA. This CDR3 comprises 17 residues. The J segment lost 7 bases and the V segment lost 4 bases, leaving 16 bases of the junction unmatched. Here the CDR3 DNA reads TGTGCCAGCAGCTCGTTAGGACGGGAGGGCCGGAGAAATACGCAGTATTTT. Amino acids: CASSSLGREGRRNTQYF.

This chain connects TRBV6-5 to TRBJ1-2; no definite D call. Trimming took 5 bases from V and 4 from J, leaving 8 bases between them. This CDR3 is built from 12 residues. Per the germline V gene, CDR1 is MNHEY and CDR2 is SVGAGI. CDR3 nucleotides: TGTGCCAGCAGTGGGCGGCTCTATGGCTACACCTTC. It is translated as CASSGRLYGYTF.

The chain is built from TRBV7-9 and TRBJ1-4; 9 bases map to TRBD1. The CDR3 has 15 amino acids. Germline assignment: CDR1 SEHNR and CDR2 FQNEAQ (reference sequence). V was clipped by 3 bases and J by 3 bases; unmatched bases: 2. Here the CDR3 reads CASSLDRGANEKLFF. CDR3 nucleotide sequence: TGTGCCAGCAGCTTGGACAGGGGAGCTAATGAAAAACTGTTTTTT.

The chain uses TRBV5-4 and TRBJ2-2; 8 nucleotides agree with TRBD1. Germline CDR1 SGHNT, CDR2 YYREEE (reference sequence). The CDR3 runs 15 residues. J was trimmed by 4 bases and V by 5 bases; bases with no gene match: 7. CDR3: CASSGSGGTTGELFF. DNA for the CDR3: TGTGCCAGCAGTGGGTCAGGGGGCACCACCGGGGAGCTGTTTTTT.

The rearrangement links TRBV5-1 to TRBJ2-7; D may match TRBD1 or TRBD2 (5 bases each). Germline values: CDR1 SGHRS, CDR2 YFSETQ. The V gene lost 2 bases and the J gene lost 7 bases, with 13 bases spanning the gap. The CDR3 length is 13 residues. CDR3 sequence (DNA): TGCGCCAGCAGCTTCCTGGGGACGGAGGAGCAGTACTTC. This codes for CASSFLGTEEQYF.

The gene calls are TRBV30 and TRBJ1-2; 8 positions agree with TRBD1. CDR1 is GTSNPN, CDR2 SVGIG, per germline (reference sequence). The CDR3 is 12 amino acids. The V and J ends lost 5 bases and 8 bases, in that order; junction bases with no gene match: 7. For the CDR3, the DNA is TGTGCCTGGGGGGGACAGGCCGGGGGCTACACCTTC. It encodes CAWGGQAGGYTF.

This clone occurred a few times. The rearrangement joins TRBV12-5 to TRBJ2-5; 10 bases are a match to TRBD1. Germline V gene data show CDR1 as LGHNT and CDR2 as FRNRAP. This CDR3 region has 14 residues. The V gene end was trimmed by 5 bases and the J gene end by 6 bases; junction bases not matched to a gene: 6. CDR3 protein: CASGLTGGMKTQYF. DNA of the CDR3: TGTGCTAGTGGTCTGACAGGGGGCATGAAGACCCAGTACTTC.

This clone showed up just once. The CDR3 bases are TGTGCCAGCAGTTACTGGGCAGGGCTAGAGACCCAGTACTTC. Protein: CASSYWAGLETQYF. This rearrangement joins TRBV6-6 to TRBJ2-5; D is perhaps TRBD1 (5 bases). Germline-derived CDR1 and CDR2 are MNHNY and SVGAGI (reference sequence). V was pared by 1 base and J by 4 bases, with 10 bases between. This CDR3 is 14 amino acids long.

The chain recombines TRBV5-1 with TRBJ1-1, with D possibly TRBD1 on 6 matching bases. Germline CDR1 and CDR2: SGHRS and YFSETQ. The CDR3 is made up of 16 amino acids. With 5 bases removed from V and 7 bases from J, the gap between germline ends came to 24 bases. CDR3 DNA sequence: TGCGCCAGCAGGAATGAGCGGGGGGCGCTTGATGATGAAGCTTTCTTT. Protein: CASRNERGALDDEAFF.

V is TRBV30 and J is TRBJ1-5; no definite D call. Trimming shortened V by 0 bases and J by 11 bases, and 11 bases separated the two germline ends. This CDR3 contains 12 residues. In germline, CDR1 is GTSNPN, CDR2 SVGIG (reference sequence). The CDR3 region has the DNA TGTGCCTGGAGTGTAACCGGGTCGGCCCAGCATTTT. This sequence encodes CAWSVTGSAQHF. The variable domain in full, with the rest retrieved from reference TRBV30 and TRBJ1-5, is SQTIHQWPATLVQPVGSPLSLECTVEGTSNPNLYWYRQAAGRGLQLLFYSVGIGQISSEVPQNLSASRPQDRQFILSSKKLLLSDSGFYLCAWSVTGSAQHFGDGTRLSIL.

V and J are TRBV7-8 and TRBJ2-7; a possible D gene is TRBD2 (6 bases). The CDR3 totals 15 residues. Trimming removed 2 bases at V and 0 bases at J, with 11 bases between. Germline V gives CDR1 SGHVS, CDR2 FQNEAQ. The CDR3 protein is CASSLLAGSSYEQYF. The CDR3 DNA reads as TGTGCCAGCAGCTTACTCGCGGGAAGCTCCTACGAGCAGTACTTC. The full variable domain, with the rest looked up from reference TRBV7-8 and TRBJ2-7, is GAGVSQSPRYKVAKRGQDVALRCDPISGHVSLFWYQQALGQGPEFLTYFQNEAQLDKSGLPSDRFFAERPEGSVSTLKIQRTQQEDSAVYLCASSLLAGSSYEQYFGPGTRLTVT.

This clone was observed a handful of times. The V gene is TRBV4-1, the J gene TRBJ1-1, with D uncertain. The CDR3 loop spans 13 amino acids. Germline V lookup: CDR1 MGHRA, CDR2 YSYEKL. V was pared by 3 bases and J by 1 base, with 6 bases between. CDR3 in amino acids: CASSHPRNTEAFF. The DNA of the CDR3 is TGCGCCAGCAGCCACCCCAGGAACACTGAAGCTTTCTTT.

The chain has TRBV9 and TRBJ2-5; 7 positions agree with TRBD2. The CDR3 contains 14 residues. The V gene's germline CDR1 is SGDLS and CDR2 YYNGEE. The ends lost 4 bases at V and 1 base at J; junction bases unmatched: 4. CDR3 nucleotides: TGTGCCAGCAGCACCGCGGGGGTCCAAGAGACCCAGTACTTC. Protein sequence: CASSTAGVQETQYF.

The chain has TRBV30 and TRBJ1-3; maybe TRBD1 (6 bases). The length of the CDR3 is 16 residues. Germline CDR1 and CDR2: GTSNPN and SVGIG (reference sequence). V was cut by 3 bases and J by 4 bases, with 19 bases left in between. The CDR3 sequence: CAWRRDRSRDGNTIYF. DNA of the CDR3: TGTGCCTGGAGGAGAGACAGGTCGAGAGACGGAAACACCATATATTTT. Supplemented by reference TRBV30 and TRBJ1-3, the full variable domain reads SQTIHQWPATLVQPVGSPLSLECTVEGTSNPNLYWYRQAAGRGLQLLFYSVGIGQISSEVPQNLSASRPQDRQFILSSKKLLLSDSGFYLCAWRRDRSRDGNTIYFGEGSWLTVV.

V and J are TRBV25-1 and TRBJ1-2; no firm D call. The CDR3 spans 13 residues. Germline CDR1 is MGHDK and CDR2 is SYGVNS. The ends were cut back, 5 bases at V and 6 bases at J, with 13 bases in the middle. The CDR3 DNA reads TGTGCCAGCAGTTCTCACCCGAGGGATGGCTACACCTTC. It yields the protein CASSSHPRDGYTF.

V is TRBV11-3 and J is TRBJ2-1; D possibly uses TRBD1 or TRBD2 (5 bases each). In germline, CDR1 is SGHNT, CDR2 YENEEA. Trimming removed 4 bases at V and 3 bases at J, with 13 bases between. The CDR3 is 15 residues long. The DNA of the CDR3 is TGTGCCAGCAGCTGGGACCCAGACCTCTACAATGAGCAGTTCTTC. Its translation: CASSWDPDLYNEQFF. Combining the CDR3 with reference TRBV11-3 and TRBJ2-1 gives the whole variable domain EAGVVQSPRYKIIEKKQPVAFWCNPISGHNTLYWYLQNLGQGPELLIRYENEEAVDDSQLPKDRFSAERLKGVDSTLKIQPAELGDSAVYLCASSWDPDLYNEQFFGPGTRLTVL.

This clone was observed once. The chain employs TRBV7-9 and TRBJ1-4; 9 bases fit TRBD1. The CDR3 totals 16 residues. The germline gives CDR1 SEHNR, CDR2 FQNEAQ (reference sequence). The J segment lost 6 bases and the V segment lost 1 base, leaving 6 bases of the junction unmatched. The DNA for the CDR3 is TGTGCCAGCAGCTTAGTAGGAGGACAGGGGTATGAAAAACTGTTTTTT. It specifies CASSLVGGQGYEKLFF.

The chain joins TRBV7-9 to TRBJ1-1; D is unclear. CDR1 and CDR2 (germline): SEHNR, FQNEAQ (reference sequence). V lost 0 bases, J lost 1 base, and 3 bases lay in between. CDR3 length: 13 residues. CDR3 in amino acids: CASSLAPNTEAFF. The DNA for the CDR3 is TGTGCCAGCAGCTTAGCCCCGAACACTGAAGCTTTCTTT.

The chain couples TRBV2 to TRBJ2-5, with 9 bases that match TRBD2. Germline CDR1 is SNHLY and CDR2 is FYNNEI. Trimming cost V 5 bases and J 2 bases; bases outside gene matches: 12. This CDR3 has 17 amino acids. CDR3 loop: CASSTGLAPAPQETQYF. The DNA for the CDR3 is TGTGCCAGCAGTACGGGACTAGCCCCCGCCCCTCAAGAGACCCAGTACTTC.

The chain joins TRBV6-1 to TRBJ2-5; TRBD1 agrees at 7 bases. V lost 7 bases and J lost 2; bases outside the gene matches: 10. CDR3 length equals 15 residues. Germline lookup yields CDR1 MNHNS and CDR2 SASEGT. CDR3 sequence: CASTQDRVPQETQYF. CDR3 nucleotides: TGTGCCAGCACTCAAGACAGGGTCCCACAAGAGACCCAGTACTTC.

The chain carries TRBV6-1 and TRBJ2-7, with a weak D call TRBD1 (5 bases). Germline V gene lookup returns CDR1 MNHNS and CDR2 SASEGT. The CDR3 is made up of 13 amino acids. Trimming shortened V by 2 bases and J by 5 bases, and 10 bases separated the two germline ends. The CDR3 spells CASSERIGDEQYF. In DNA form, the CDR3 reads TGTGCCAGCAGTGAAAGGATAGGGGACGAGCAGTACTTC.

The chain combines TRBV5-4 with TRBJ1-2; 10 bases are shared with TRBD1. V gave up 0 bases and J gave up 6 bases; unmatched junction bases: 11. This CDR3 comprises 17 residues. Germline V gene sequence: CDR1 SGHNT, CDR2 YYREEE (reference sequence). CDR3 sequence: CASSLEAGTGDRNGYTF. The CDR3 region has the DNA TGTGCCAGCAGCTTGGAGGCCGGGACAGGGGATCGAAATGGCTACACCTTC.